The 5 T cell receptor beta chains given below trace back to one sample, sequenced in a study of blood T cell repertoires in COVID-19. Sequencing used immunoSEQ multiplex PCR; TCRdb keeps in-frame clones, though not all of them. The table lists roughly 320,000 clones, more than 85% of them singletons. The sequenced sample was peripheral blood. The receptor set was obtained from a man in his 70s with acute or convalescent COVID-19.

The chain is built from TRBV9 and TRBJ2-1, with 7 nucleotides matching TRBD1. Trimming took 4 bases from V and 0 from J; bases not matched to a gene: 7. The V gene's germline CDR1 is SGDLS and CDR2 YYNGEE. The CDR3 loop spans 16 amino acids. The CDR3 spells CASSPQGSSSYNEQFF. The CDR3 DNA reads as TGTGCCAGCAGCCCACAGGGGTCGAGCTCCTACAATGAGCAGTTCTTC.

V usage is TRBV11-2 and J usage is TRBJ2-5, with 7 bases fitting TRBD1. The CDR3 spans 15 residues. V was pared by 0 bases and J by 6 bases, with 7 bases of the junction left unmatched. The germline gives CDR1 SGHAT, CDR2 FQNNGV. In DNA form, the CDR3 reads TGTGCCAGCAGCTTAGATCTGAACAGGGGCAAGACCCAGTACTTC. This encodes CASSLDLNRGKTQYF.

The chain carries TRBV24-1 and TRBJ1-2; D possibly corresponds to TRBD1 (5 bases). Germline lookup yields CDR1 KGHDR and CDR2 SFDVKD. Trimming stripped 2 bases from V and 7 bases from J, with 13 bases between. CDR3 size: 14 residues. The CDR3 protein is CATSDSGRVFGYTF. The CDR3 DNA sequence: TGTGCCACCAGTGATTCTGGCAGGGTGTTTGGCTACACCTTC.

The chain combines TRBV24-1 with TRBJ2-3, with TRBD2 as a possible D gene (5 bases). Per the germline V gene, CDR1 is KGHDR and CDR2 is SFDVKD. V lost 1 base and J lost 3, with 16 bases in between. CDR3 length: 17 amino acids. The CDR3 reads CATSDFVAGPGTDTQYF. The CDR3 region has the DNA TGTGCCACCAGTGATTTTGTTGCGGGCCCGGGGACAGATACGCAGTATTTT.

The chain carries TRBV28 and TRBJ1-5; D may be TRBD1 (6 bases). The V and J ends lost 5 bases and 7 bases respectively, with 15 bases between them. The CDR3 covers 14 residues. CDR1 and CDR2 (germline): MDHEN, SYDVKM. The CDR3 nucleotides read TGTGCCAGCAGTCTTACAGGGATCAGCCAGCCCCAGCATTTT. This sequence encodes CASSLTGISQPQHF.